This passage covers 5 T cell receptor beta chains from one sample sequenced in a study of beta chain features in type 1 diabetes. Expressed TCRB transcripts were sequenced because the isolated RNA had all been reverse transcribed beforehand. Repertoires were generated with immunoSEQ multiplex PCR, while TCRdb's copy carries only in-frame clones and drops some. The repertoire has 240,000 or so clones, around 26% of them found once; the top ten carry more than 3%. Sample: central memory CD4+ T cells from blood. The receptors stem from a man aged 25 to 40 in good health.

V is TRBV6-5 and J is TRBJ2-3; 9 bases agree with TRBD1. The CDR3 loop spans 15 amino acids. CDR1 is MNHEY and CDR2 is SVGAGI in the germline V gene. The ends lost 7 bases at V and 1 base at J; junction bases unmatched: 6. The CDR3 here is CASTNRGPGTDTQYF. The DNA of the CDR3 is TGTGCCAGCACCAACAGGGGGCCTGGCACAGATACGCAGTATTTT.

The chain carries TRBV29-1 and TRBJ1-2, with D possibly TRBD1 on 5 matching bases. In germline, CDR1 is SQVTM, CDR2 ANQGSEA. The CDR3 is 13 residues long. The V end lost 3 bases, the J end lost 2 bases, and 10 bases lay between the germline ends. The CDR3 here is CSVDRGTNYGYTF. The CDR3 DNA reads as TGCAGCGTTGATCGGGGGACCAACTATGGCTACACCTTC.

This clone was counted between two and nine times. The rearrangement uses TRBV7-3 and TRBJ2-3, with 7 bases aligning to TRBD2. CDR3 length: 16 amino acids. V shed 0 bases, J shed 0 bases, and the junction held 3 bases outside the gene matches. Germline loops: CDR1 SGHTA, CDR2 FQGTGA. CDR3: CASSLTTSRSTDTQYF. CDR3 nucleotide sequence: TGTGCCAGCAGCTTAACGACTAGCAGAAGCACAGATACGCAGTATTTT.

V gene TRBV4-1 combines with J gene TRBJ2-4; TRBD1 is a possible D gene (5 bases). The germline CDR1 and CDR2 sequences are MGHRA and YSYEKL. V was cut by 0 bases and J by 0 bases, with 15 bases left in between. The CDR3 has 18 amino acids. This chain's CDR3 is CASSQDWKTQGAKNIQYF. In nucleotides, the CDR3 is TGCGCCAGCAGCCAAGATTGGAAAACGCAGGGAGCCAAAAACATTCAGTACTTC.

The V and J genes are TRBV5-4 and TRBJ2-5; D perhaps matches TRBD1 (5 bases). The germline CDR1 and CDR2 sequences are SGHNT and YYREEE (reference sequence). V dropped 3 bases and J dropped 8 bases, with 11 bases sitting between them. There are 12 residues in the CDR3. CDR3 loop: CASSSATGTQYF. In nucleotides, the CDR3 is TGTGCCAGCAGCTCAGCAACAGGTACCCAGTACTTC. Filled out from reference TRBV5-4 and TRBJ2-5, the complete variable domain reads ETGVTQSPTHLIKTRGQQVTLRCSSQSGHNTVSWYQQALGQGPQFIFQYYREEENGRGNFPPRFSGLQFPNYSSELNVNALELDDSALYLCASSSATGTQYFGPGTRLLVL.